The 5 T cell receptor beta chains in this list originate from one sample, sequenced in a study of T cells in Graves' hyperthyroidism and ophthalmopathy. From RNA transcripts, TCR beta CDR3 regions were amplified. HTBI primers were the set used in a first-round RT-PCR of the TCR CDR3. TCRdb passed the multiplex PCR reads through MiXCR, listing each CDR3 protein once. The data hold roughly 650,000 distinct CDR3 sequences, with approximately 15% observed a single time. Sequenced material: blood. Receptor source: a woman in her forties with Graves' ophthalmopathy.

This clonotype was recorded many times. The rearrangement links TRBV20-1 to TRBJ2-2, with TRBD1 identical over 10 bases. The CDR3 runs to 16 residues. The germline V gene has CDR1 DFQATT and CDR2 SNEGSKA (reference sequence). V shed 0 bases and J 5 bases; nucleotides not matched to a gene: 6. The CDR3 region is CSARDLGTGETGELFF. The CDR3, as DNA: TGCAGTGCTAGAGATCTGGGGACAGGGGAAACCGGGGAGCTGTTTTTT.

This clonotype showed up just once. The V call is TRBV6-1, the J call TRBJ1-5; no clear D. The CDR3 contains 11 residues. The germline V gene has CDR1 MNHNS and CDR2 SASEGT. The ends were cut back, 8 bases at V and 11 bases at J, with 13 bases in the middle. The chain's CDR3 is CASSNMGSQHF. The CDR3 coding sequence is TGTGCCAGCTCAAACATGGGTTCCCAGCATTTT.

This clonotype was observed a few times. The J gene is TRBJ2-2, the V gene TRBV7-6; no reliable D call. Germline lookup yields CDR1 SGHVS and CDR2 FNYEAQ. The CDR3 is 13 residues long. Between the trimmed V and J ends, which lost 7 bases and 11 bases, there was a span of 17 bases. CDR3 nucleotide sequence: TGTGCCAGCACAAACGTGCCGTCCCGCGAGCTGTTTTTT. It yields the protein CASTNVPSRELFF.

This clonotype has a handful of counts. The chain links TRBV4-1 to TRBJ2-5; D unresolved. Looked up from germline, CDR1 is MGHRA and CDR2 is YSYEKL. V gave up 3 bases and J gave up 2 bases, with 10 bases separating them. The CDR3 length is 14 residues. The DNA of the CDR3 is TGCGCCAGCAGCCACCAAGCGCTACAAGAGACCCAGTACTTC. This gives the protein CASSHQALQETQYF.

The CDR3 DNA reads as TGTGCCTGTAGCGGGGGGGGGGATACGCAGTATTTT. This gives the protein CACSGGGDTQYF. The rearrangement joins TRBV30 to TRBJ2-3, with TRBD2 matching 11 bases. After removal of 6 bases from V and 6 bases from J, the junction contained 2 bases not matched to a gene. The length of the CDR3 is 12 residues. CDR1 is GTSNPN and CDR2 is SVGIG in the germline V gene (reference sequence). The variable domain in full, completed from reference TRBV30 and TRBJ2-3, reads SQTIHQWPATLVQPVGSPLSLECTVEGTSNPNLYWYRQAAGRGLQLLFYSVGIGQISSEVPQNLSASRPQDRQFILSSKKLLLSDSGFYLCACSGGGDTQYFGPGTRLTVL.